A single sample is the source of the 26 T cell receptor beta chains below, sequenced in a study of blood T cells in healthy people across ages. Then a second PCR, running roughly 7 to 11 cycles, was carried out with a sample-barcoded 5' primer and a J-beta primer mix. TCRdb independently ran MiXCR on the 5' RACE reads; one entry per CDR3 protein. Of around 1,500,000 distinct CDR3 sequences detected, 28% appear once; the ten largest clones hold 7.7%. Sequencing was performed on blood. These receptors came from a woman under 40 in good health.

This clonotype was seen only a few times. The DNA of the CDR3 is TGTGCCAGCACCTTGGGAGACGCTCAGTACAATGAGCAGTACTTC. Protein product: CASTLGDAQYNEQYF. The chain has TRBV12-3 or TRBV12-4 and TRBJ2-1; D possibly corresponds to TRBD2 (5 bases). The J call may be mistaken, given a closer DNA end match to TRBJ2-7. This CDR3 spans 15 amino acids.

The V call is TRBV18, the J call TRBJ2-1; D not certain. The V gene's germline CDR1 is KGHSH and CDR2 LQKENI. This CDR3 is 13 amino acids long. V shed 0 bases and J shed 9 bases, with 9 bases lying between them. This CDR3 is CASSPPVLGEQFF. CDR3 DNA sequence: TGTGCCAGCTCACCACCAGTACTTGGTGAGCAGTTCTTC. Variable domain in full (rest from reference TRBV18 and TRBJ2-1): NAGVMQNPRHLVRRRGQEARLRCSPMKGHSHVYWYRQLPEEGLKFMVYLQKENIIDESGMPKERFSAEFPKEGPSILRIQQVVRGDSAAYFCASSPPVLGEQFFGPGTRLTVL.

This clonotype was recorded a few times. V gene TRBV12-3 or TRBV12-4 combines with J gene TRBJ2-3, with D perhaps matching TRBD2 (6 bases). Trimming left V 7 bases short and J 1 base short, with 18 bases between. The CDR3 is made up of 16 amino acids. The CDR3 sequence is CASTDYARGGTDTQYF. In DNA, the CDR3 is TGTGCCAGCACCGATTACGCGCGGGGAGGCACAGATACGCAGTATTTT.

This clonotype was counted a few times. The chain uses TRBV29-1 and TRBJ2-5; TRBD2 agrees at 12 bases. J gave up 5 bases and V 8 bases, and 6 bases lay outside the gene matches. Germline V lookup: CDR1 SQVTM, CDR2 ANQGSEA. There are 13 residues in the CDR3. This CDR3 is CSSGLAGVETQYF. The CDR3 region has the DNA TGCAGCTCGGGACTAGCGGGCGTGGAGACCCAGTACTTC.

The genes are TRBV12-3 or TRBV12-4 and TRBJ2-3; no clear D. The CDR3 is 15 amino acids. V was pared by 2 bases and J by 1 base, with 10 bases between. CDR3 nucleotide sequence: TGTGCCAGCAGTTTACTTATTTGGGGCACAGATACGCAGTATTTT. This codes for CASSLLIWGTDTQYF.

The chain carries TRBV5-1 and TRBJ2-3, with 7 nucleotides matching TRBD2. The CDR3 spans 17 residues. Germline V gene sequence: CDR1 SGHRS, CDR2 YFSETQ. V shed 0 bases, J shed 0 bases, and the junction held 7 bases outside the gene matches. The CDR3 nucleotides are TGCGCCAGCAGCTTGGGAGGAACTAGCGCCAGCACAGATACGCAGTATTTT. Translated: CASSLGGTSASTDTQYF.

The chain couples TRBV12-3 or TRBV12-4 to TRBJ2-7; 10 nucleotides agree with TRBD2. The end of the DNA fits TRBJ2-5 better, so the J call may be wrong. The CDR3 covers 14 residues. The chain's CDR3 is CASTRASGSKTQYF. The CDR3 nucleotides are TGTGCCAGCACCCGAGCTAGCGGGAGTAAGACCCAGTACTTC.

The rearrangement joins TRBV7-6 to TRBJ2-1; 11 bases fit TRBD2. Germline CDR1 reads SGHVS; CDR2 reads FNYEAQ. The J segment lost 3 bases and the V segment lost 4 bases, leaving 11 bases of the junction unmatched. The CDR3 has 18 residues. The CDR3 sequence is CASSSPREGLAVYNEQFF. The CDR3 region has the DNA TGTGCCAGCAGCTCACCCCGTGAGGGACTAGCGGTCTACAATGAGCAGTTCTTC.

The chain carries TRBV24-1 and TRBJ2-3; D gene unclear. Germline CDR1 and CDR2: KGHDR and SFDVKD. The CDR3 extends over 12 amino acids. With 2 bases removed from V and 4 bases from J, the gap between germline ends came to 3 bases. CDR3 protein: CATSDWSDTQYF. The CDR3 DNA reads TGTGCCACCAGTGATTGGTCAGATACGCAGTATTTT.

This clonotype showed up just a few times. J is TRBJ2-7 and V is TRBV5-1; 7 bases fit TRBD2. Looked up from germline, CDR1 is SGHRS and CDR2 is YFSETQ. There are 15 residues in the CDR3. The junction had 14 bases not matched to a gene; V was cut back by 7 bases and J by 4 bases. The CDR3 DNA sequence: TGCGCCAGCGTCCTAGAGGGCGGGGGTAGATACGAGCAGTACTTC. Its translation: CASVLEGGGRYEQYF.

This clonotype was detected many times. The chain links TRBV7-2 to TRBJ2-5; 9 bases agree with TRBD2. Germline V lookup: CDR1 SGHTA, CDR2 FQGNSA. The CDR3 spans 16 residues. Unmatched junction bases numbered 4, after V lost 1 base and J lost 1 base. The CDR3 DNA follows: TGTGCCAGCAGCTTAGTAGCGGGGGAACTCCAAGAGACCCAGTACTTC. It translates to CASSLVAGELQETQYF.

The chain couples TRBV15 to TRBJ1-2, with D tentatively TRBD1 (6 bases). This CDR3 is 15 amino acids long. Deletions cut 5 bases from V and 5 bases from J, with 18 bases between. The V gene's germline CDR1 is LNHNV and CDR2 YYDKDF (reference sequence). The CDR3 region has the DNA TGTGCCACCAGCCGCCCAGGACAGATCGAATATGGCTACACCTTC. Amino acids: CATSRPGQIEYGYTF.

Many counts were recorded for this clonotype. This chain joins TRBV5-5 and TRBJ2-1; D possibly corresponds to TRBD1 (5 bases). The V gene lost 2 bases and the J gene lost 8 bases, with 8 bases spanning the gap. The CDR3 is made up of 12 amino acids. The germline V gene has CDR1 SGHKS and CDR2 YYEKEE (reference sequence). The CDR3 reads CASSFQGYEQFF. The CDR3, as DNA: TGTGCCAGCAGCTTCCAGGGCTATGAGCAGTTCTTC. Full variable domain (remainder filled in from reference TRBV5-5 and TRBJ2-1): DAGVTQSPTHLIKTRGQQVTLRCSPISGHKSVSWYQQVLGQGPQFIFQYYEKEERGRGNFPDRFSARQFPNYSSELNVNALLLGDSALYLCASSFQGYEQFFGPGTRLTVL.

The rearrangement joins TRBV6-5 to TRBJ2-5; a weak D match, TRBD2 (5 bases). The closer fit of TRBJ2-1 to the DNA end suggests the J call may be wrong. CDR3 length: 14 amino acids. Germline assignment: CDR1 MNHEY and CDR2 SVGAGI. CDR3 nucleotide sequence: TGTGCCAGCAGTTACAGCGGCGTACAAGAGACCCAGTTCTTC. It yields the protein CASSYSGVQETQFF.

V and J are TRBV20-1 and TRBJ2-1; 10 bases are a match to TRBD1. CDR1 is DFQATT, CDR2 SNEGSKA, per germline (reference sequence). CDR3 length equals 12 residues. J gave up 8 bases and V 5 bases, and 3 bases lay outside the gene matches. CDR3 amino acids: CSAWTGGDEQFF. The CDR3 nucleotides are TGCAGTGCTTGGACAGGGGGGGATGAGCAGTTCTTC.

A few counts support this clonotype. J is TRBJ1-1 and V is TRBV7-2; perhaps TRBD1 as D (5 bases). Germline assignment: CDR1 SGHTA and CDR2 FQGNSA. The germline V and J ends were trimmed by 5 bases and 1 base, with 20 bases remaining between them. The CDR3 length is 17 residues. This CDR3 is CASSPRGLGGRNTEAFF. The DNA of the CDR3 is TGTGCCAGCAGCCCGAGGGGTTTGGGTGGTCGGAACACTGAAGCTTTCTTT.

This chain uses TRBV7-8 with TRBJ1-2; no reliable D call. V dropped 1 base and J dropped 7 bases, with 7 bases sitting between them. CDR1 is SGHVS, CDR2 FQNEAQ, per germline. The CDR3 is 12 residues long. The chain's CDR3 is CASSLEWSGYTF. CDR3 DNA: TGTGCCAGCAGCTTAGAGTGGTCTGGCTACACCTTC.

About this clonotype: Being one base from a much bigger clone, this may be a read error. The chain employs TRBV7-2 and TRBJ2-5; D not resolved. The V gene lost 1 base and the J gene lost 11 bases, with 17 bases spanning the gap. Germline values: CDR1 SGHTA, CDR2 FQGNSA. This CDR3 spans 14 amino acids. This chain's CDR3 is CASSLEDRLDEQYF. In nucleotides, the CDR3 is TGTGCCAGCAGCTTAGAAGATCGGTTGGATGAGCAGTACTTC.

Only a few counts were recorded for this clonotype. The rearrangement links TRBV7-2 to TRBJ2-5; 7 nucleotides agree with TRBD1. Germline V gives CDR1 SGHTA, CDR2 FQGNSA. Trimming took 5 bases from V and 7 from J; bases not matched to a gene: 7. The CDR3 is made up of 13 amino acids. CDR3 nucleotides: TGTGCCAGCAGCCGACAGGGTGGGGTGACCCAGTACTTC. Protein: CASSRQGGVTQYF.

The gene calls are TRBV7-6 and TRBJ2-7, with a tentative D call TRBD1 (6 bases). This CDR3 comprises 13 residues. V lost 0 bases and J lost 7, with 10 bases in between. Germline lookup yields CDR1 SGHVS and CDR2 FNYEAQ. This CDR3 reads CASSLATDREQYF. CDR3 DNA: TGTGCCAGCAGCTTAGCTACAGACAGGGAGCAGTACTTC.

This clonotype was counted at least ten times. This chain connects TRBV29-1 to TRBJ2-7, with 12 bases identical to TRBD1. Germline CDR1 SQVTM, CDR2 ANQGSEA. CDR3 length: 14 residues. V lost 5 bases, J lost 3 bases, and 5 bases stayed unmatched. CDR3 in amino acids: CSVRGQGAGYEQYF. As DNA, the CDR3 is TGCAGCGTTCGGGGACAGGGGGCAGGCTACGAGCAGTACTTC.

The CDR3 sequence: CASSLDSPHEQYF. The DNA for the CDR3 is TGTGCCAGCAGCTTGGACAGCCCCCACGAGCAGTACTTC. J is TRBJ2-7 and V is TRBV7-3; tentative D call: TRBD1 (6 bases). The CDR3 has 13 residues. Trimming removed 3 bases from V and 5 bases from J, with 11 bases in between. Germline V lookup: CDR1 SGHTA, CDR2 FQGTGA.

There are many counts of this clonotype. The V call is TRBV29-1, the J call TRBJ1-5; 8 nucleotides match TRBD1. The germline gives CDR1 SQVTM, CDR2 ANQGSEA. The CDR3 has 14 residues. Trimming cost V 5 bases and J 2 bases; bases outside gene matches: 5. The CDR3 region is CSVSQGGGNQPQHF. DNA for the CDR3: TGCAGCGTTTCACAGGGGGGTGGCAATCAGCCCCAGCATTTT.

There are many counts of this clonotype. This chain connects TRBV7-2 to TRBJ2-5; a possible D gene is TRBD2 (6 bases). V lost 3 bases and J lost 3, with 14 bases in between. The CDR3 is made up of 15 amino acids. Looked up from germline, CDR1 is SGHTA and CDR2 is FQGNSA. CDR3 in DNA: TGTGCCAGCAGCTTCGCCGGGACTGCGGAAGAGACCCAGTACTTC. It specifies CASSFAGTAEETQYF. The entire variable domain, with the rest obtained from reference TRBV7-2 and TRBJ2-5, is as follows: GAGVSQSPSNKVTEKGKDVELRCDPISGHTALYWYRQSLGQGLEFLIYFQGNSAPDKSGLPSDRFSAERTGGSVSTLTIQRTQQEDSAVYLCASSFAGTAEETQYFGPGTRLLVL.

The V call is TRBV20-1, the J call TRBJ1-2; the D is unclear. The CDR3 extends over 16 amino acids. V was trimmed by 2 bases and J by 4 bases, leaving 20 bases between them. CDR1 is DFQATT, CDR2 SNEGSKA, per germline (reference sequence). CDR3 protein: CSARPPALSRAYGYTF. The CDR3 DNA sequence: TGCAGTGCTAGACCCCCGGCCCTCTCACGGGCCTATGGCTACACCTTC.

This chain connects TRBV12-3 or TRBV12-4 to TRBJ2-1, with 9 bases aligning to TRBD2. J lost 1 base, V lost 6 bases, and 7 bases had no gene match. CDR3 length: 16 residues. The CDR3 protein is CASRTSGSYSYNEQFF. In nucleotides, the CDR3 is TGTGCCAGCAGGACTAGCGGTAGCTATTCCTACAATGAGCAGTTCTTC.